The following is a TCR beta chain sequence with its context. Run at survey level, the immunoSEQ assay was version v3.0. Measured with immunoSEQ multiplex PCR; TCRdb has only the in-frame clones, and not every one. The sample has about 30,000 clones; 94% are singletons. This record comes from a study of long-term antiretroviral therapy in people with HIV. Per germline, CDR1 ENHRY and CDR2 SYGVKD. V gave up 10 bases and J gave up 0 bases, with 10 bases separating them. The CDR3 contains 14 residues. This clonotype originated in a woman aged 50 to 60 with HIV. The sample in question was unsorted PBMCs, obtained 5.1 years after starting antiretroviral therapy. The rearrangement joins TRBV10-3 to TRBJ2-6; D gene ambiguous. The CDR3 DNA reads TGTGCCACGCCACTGGCCTCTGGGGCCAACGTCCTGACTTTC. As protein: CATPLASGANVLTF.